This entry lists 29 T cell receptor beta chains sequenced from one sample in a study of blood T cell repertoires in COVID-19 (TCRdb year 2020). Library prep was done by the immunoSEQ multiplex PCR assay. The immuneACCESS repertoire file appears here via TCRdb, limited to in-frame rearrangements. These files lack a portion of the clones; in checked studies, under half of the deficit traces to unresolved V genes, and the cause of the others is not known. The sample table holds approximately 220,000 clones, of which under 90% were seen once. The ten biggest clones cover around 4.6% of the sample. The sample was PBMCs or T cells enriched from blood (not recorded which). The receptors derive from a woman aged 50 to 60 who had been exposed to COVID-19.

V usage is TRBV29-1 and J usage is TRBJ2-1; 9 bases match TRBD1. The CDR3 is 15 amino acids. CDR1 is SQVTM, CDR2 ANQGSEA, per germline. V gave up 1 base and J gave up 4 bases; unmatched junction bases: 5. This chain's CDR3 is CSVEGTGQGYNEQFF. The DNA for the CDR3 is TGCAGCGTTGAAGGGACAGGACAGGGGTACAATGAGCAGTTCTTC.

The rearrangement uses TRBV7-9 and TRBJ1-2; D gene unclear. V was trimmed by 4 bases and J by 6 bases, leaving 6 bases between them. This CDR3 has 11 residues. Germline V gene data show CDR1 as SEHNR and CDR2 as FQNEAQ (reference sequence). The CDR3 region is CASSSSDGYTF. CDR3 nucleotides: TGTGCCAGCAGCTCCAGCGATGGCTACACCTTC.

The chain combines TRBV9 with TRBJ2-2, with a weak D call TRBD2 (5 bases). CDR1 is SGDLS and CDR2 is YYNGEE in the germline V gene. Deletions cut 1 base from V and 7 bases from J, with 11 bases between. The length of the CDR3 is 14 residues. The CDR3 spells CASSVNGVDGELFF. The CDR3 nucleotides are TGTGCCAGCAGCGTAAACGGGGTGGACGGGGAGCTGTTTTTT.

The chain combines TRBV29-1 with TRBJ1-1; TRBD1 matches at 11 bases. V was pared by 6 bases and J by 7 bases, with 4 bases of the junction left unmatched. Germline CDR1 SQVTM, CDR2 ANQGSEA. CDR3 length: 12 amino acids. The CDR3 loop reads CSVGQGADEAFF. CDR3 bases: TGCAGCGTAGGACAGGGGGCAGATGAAGCTTTCTTT.

The chain links TRBV6-2 or TRBV6-3 to TRBJ1-1; D perhaps matches TRBD1 (6 bases). This CDR3 has 16 amino acids. Germline V gene sequence: CDR1 MNHEY, CDR2 SVGEGT. The germline V and J ends were trimmed by 4 bases and 0 bases, with 15 bases remaining between them. CDR3 in amino acids: CASSSLGHPMNTEAFF. As DNA, the CDR3 is TGTGCCAGCAGTTCCTTGGGACATCCCATGAACACTGAAGCTTTCTTT.

A few counts support this clone. This chain links TRBV6-4 with TRBJ2-4; 8 nucleotides match TRBD1. Germline lookup yields CDR1 MRHNA and CDR2 SNTAGT. J lost 0 bases, V lost 7 bases, and 8 bases had no gene match. This CDR3 spans 16 amino acids. For the CDR3, the DNA is TGTGCCAGCACCACAGGGGGGTTATTAGCCAAAAACATTCAGTACTTC. This sequence encodes CASTTGGLLAKNIQYF.

The chain couples TRBV7-9 to TRBJ1-2; 11 nucleotides line up with TRBD1. The germline V gene encodes CDR1 SEHNR and CDR2 FQNEAQ (reference sequence). Trimming took 1 base from V and 4 from J; bases not matched to a gene: 2. This CDR3 is 15 amino acids long. Here the CDR3 reads CASSLGDRGGYGYTF. The DNA of the CDR3 is TGTGCCAGCAGCTTAGGGGACAGGGGGGGCTATGGCTACACCTTC. Drawing the rest from reference TRBV7-9 and TRBJ1-2, the complete variable domain is DTGVSQNPRHKITKRGQNVTFRCDPISEHNRLYWYRQTLGQGPEFLTYFQNEAQLEKSRLLSDRFSAERPKGSFSTLEIQRTEQGDSAMYLCASSLGDRGGYGYTFGSGTRLTVV.

This chain connects TRBV28 to TRBJ2-3; tentatively, D is TRBD1 (6 bases). The CDR3 totals 17 residues. V lost 3 bases and J 2 bases, leaving 18 bases between the germline ends. Per the germline V gene, CDR1 is MDHEN and CDR2 is SYDVKM. The CDR3 DNA reads as TGTGCCAGCAGTTTGGGGACATCCCGAGGATACACAGATACGCAGTATTTT. This codes for CASSLGTSRGYTDTQYF.

The rearrangement links TRBV6-1 to TRBJ1-1, with TRBD1 matching over 7 bases. The trim removed 3 bases at V and 7 bases at J, leaving 8 bases unmatched. CDR1 MNHNS and CDR2 SASEGT come from the germline V gene. The CDR3 has 14 amino acids. Here the CDR3 DNA reads TGTGCCAGCAGTGATTACAGGGGAAGGGTTGAAGCTTTCTTT. Its protein is CASSDYRGRVEAFF.

The DNA of the CDR3 is TGTGCCAGCAGCTTAGACGAGACAGGGAGATTGTACGAGCAGTACTTC. This encodes CASSLDETGRLYEQYF. The chain recombines TRBV7-9 with TRBJ2-7; TRBD1 matches at 7 bases. V was clipped by 1 base and J by 4 bases; unmatched bases: 10. This CDR3 is 16 amino acids long. CDR1 and CDR2 from the germline V gene are SEHNR and FQNEAQ (reference sequence).

This rearrangement joins TRBV28 to TRBJ2-6, with D uncertain. Looked up from germline, CDR1 is MDHEN and CDR2 is SYDVKM. This CDR3 region has 13 residues. The V and J ends lost 3 bases and 4 bases respectively, with 4 bases between them. The CDR3, as DNA: TGTGCCAGCAGTTTCCGGGGGGCCAACGTCCTGACTTTC. It specifies CASSFRGANVLTF.

This clone was seen only once. V gene TRBV10-3 combines with J gene TRBJ2-1; D is perhaps TRBD1 (6 bases). Germline V gene sequence: CDR1 ENHRY, CDR2 SYGVKD. V was pared by 10 bases and J by 6 bases, with 10 bases between. The CDR3 length is 11 residues. The DNA for the CDR3 is TGTGCCACGAAACAGGGCAATGAGCAGTTCTTC. It yields the protein CATKQGNEQFF.

The chain uses TRBV11-2 and TRBJ2-2, with 11 bases matching TRBD2. J lost 5 bases, V lost 5 bases, and 4 bases had no gene match. This CDR3 has 15 residues. Germline CDR1 SGHAT, CDR2 FQNNGV. CDR3 sequence: CASSPSGGRTGELFF. The CDR3, as DNA: TGTGCCAGCAGCCCTAGCGGGGGGCGGACCGGGGAGCTGTTTTTT.

The genes are TRBV16 and TRBJ1-5; 7 bases fit TRBD1. Trimming took 6 bases from V and 4 from J; bases not matched to a gene: 3. Per the germline V gene, CDR1 is KGHSY and CDR2 is FQNENV. The CDR3 is 13 amino acids. In DNA, the CDR3 is TGTGCCAGCAGTTGGGGACAGAATCAGCCCCAGCATTTT. This codes for CASSWGQNQPQHF.

This clone was seen only a few times. The rearrangement joins TRBV12-3 or TRBV12-4 to TRBJ2-1, with D possibly matching TRBD1 (5 bases). The V end lost 6 bases, the J end lost 1 base, and 7 bases lay between the germline ends. The CDR3 contains 13 residues. The CDR3 reads CASRKGSYNEQFF. CDR3 sequence (DNA): TGTGCCAGCAGAAAGGGGTCCTACAATGAGCAGTTCTTC.

The chain is built from TRBV29-1 and TRBJ1-2; D may be TRBD1 (5 bases). The CDR3 extends over 14 amino acids. Trimming left V 3 bases short and J 4 bases short, with 15 bases between. Per the germline V gene, CDR1 is SQVTM and CDR2 is ANQGSEA. The CDR3 protein is CSVEDQGSGYGYTF. The CDR3 bases are TGCAGCGTTGAGGACCAGGGTTCGGGCTATGGCTACACCTTC. Full variable domain (rest looked up from reference TRBV29-1 and TRBJ1-2): SAVISQKPSRDICQRGTSLTIQCQVDSQVTMMFWYRQQPGQSLTLIATANQGSEATYESGFVIDKFPISRPNLTFSTLTVSNMSPEDSSIYLCSVEDQGSGYGYTFGSGTRLTVV.

V is TRBV5-1 and J is TRBJ2-3; 11 bases match TRBD2. There are 16 residues in the CDR3. V lost 3 bases and J lost 5; bases outside the gene matches: 8. From germline, CDR1 is SGHRS and CDR2 YFSETQ. CDR3 residues: CASSWVTSGAQDTQYF. CDR3 bases: TGCGCCAGCAGCTGGGTGACTAGCGGGGCTCAAGATACGCAGTATTTT.

The chain carries TRBV7-8 and TRBJ1-1; D is perhaps TRBD1 (5 bases). Per the germline V gene, CDR1 is SGHVS and CDR2 is FQNEAQ. This CDR3 is 14 amino acids long. The V gene lost 4 bases and the J gene lost 4 bases, with 13 bases spanning the gap. The CDR3 DNA follows: TGTGCCAGCAGCTCACGGGGGGGATCCACTGAAGCTTTCTTT. Encoded protein: CASSSRGGSTEAFF.

The chain combines TRBV7-8 with TRBJ2-3; D may be TRBD2 (6 bases). Germline CDR1 is SGHVS and CDR2 is FQNEAQ. Trimming took 5 bases from V and 1 from J, leaving 19 bases between them. This CDR3 comprises 17 residues. The CDR3 region has the DNA TGTGCCAGCAGCCTCAGAACACCGGGACTTCGCACAGATACGCAGTATTTT. This sequence encodes CASSLRTPGLRTDTQYF.

V is TRBV3-1 (or the pseudogene TRBV3-2) and J is TRBJ1-1; D gene unclear. CDR1 and CDR2 from the germline V gene are LGHDT and YNNKEL (reference sequence). This CDR3 comprises 14 residues. The V end was cut by 1 base, the J end by 0 bases, with 6 bases between. CDR3 residues: CASSQGRMNTEAFF. The CDR3 DNA sequence: TGTGCCAGCAGCCAAGGGCGGATGAACACTGAAGCTTTCTTT.

V and J are TRBV24-1 and TRBJ1-2; 8 bases agree with TRBD1. CDR3 size: 12 residues. CDR1 is KGHDR, CDR2 SFDVKD, per germline. The V segment lost 5 bases and the J segment 5 bases; nucleotides outside the gene matches: 0. The CDR3: CATSGTGYGYTF. In nucleotides, the CDR3 is TGTGCCACCAGTGGGACAGGGTATGGCTACACCTTC.

V usage is TRBV6-5 and J usage is TRBJ1-5; possible D gene TRBD1, 5 bases. Germline V gene data show CDR1 as MNHEY and CDR2 as SVGAGI. The CDR3 loop spans 13 amino acids. Trimming cost V 6 bases and J 9 bases, with 15 bases left between them. The CDR3 DNA is TGTGCCAGCAGAGGGGCCCTCGGTGTGCCCCAGCATTTT. Its protein product is CASRGALGVPQHF.

The genes are TRBV28 and TRBJ1-3; D might be TRBD1 (6 bases). V was clipped by 5 bases and J by 2 bases, with 19 bases between them. The CDR3 runs to 17 residues. Germline CDR1 and CDR2: MDHEN and SYDVKM. Here the CDR3 DNA reads TGTGCCAGCAGTCCGTCGACAGGCCCGACAGCTGGAAACACCATATATTTT. It is translated as CASSPSTGPTAGNTIYF.

The chain combines TRBV30 with TRBJ2-1, with D possibly matching TRBD2 (7 bases). Trimming shortened V by 7 bases and J by 0 bases, and 13 bases separated the two germline ends. The CDR3 totals 14 residues. Germline CDR1 is GTSNPN and CDR2 is SVGIG (reference sequence). Here the CDR3 reads CALGGGLSYNEQFF. Written as DNA, the CDR3 is TGTGCCTTGGGAGGGGGACTCTCCTACAATGAGCAGTTCTTC.

The V and J genes are TRBV9 and TRBJ2-1; D ambiguous. CDR3 length equals 13 residues. Trimming took off 0 bases at V and 8 bases at J, with 9 bases between the two ends. Germline V gene sequence: CDR1 SGDLS, CDR2 YYNGEE. This CDR3 reads CASSVDSRDEQFF. The CDR3 DNA is TGTGCCAGCAGCGTAGACTCGCGTGATGAGCAGTTCTTC.

For the CDR3, the DNA is TGTGCCAGCAGCCAAGAGCCCGTGCAACGAGGGCAGTACTTC. Translation gives CASSQEPVQRGQYF. This rearrangement joins TRBV14 to TRBJ2-7; D ambiguous. The CDR3 covers 14 residues. Germline V CDR1 and CDR2: SGHDN, FVKESK. V was trimmed by 0 bases and J by 9 bases, leaving 15 bases between them.

CDR3 sequence: CASRSSGAPDTQYF. The DNA of the CDR3 is TGTGCCAGCCGTTCTAGCGGGGCCCCAGATACGCAGTATTTT. This sequence joins TRBV10-3 and TRBJ2-3; 9 bases align to TRBD2. The CDR3 is 14 residues long. V shed 10 bases, J shed 4 bases, and the junction held 9 bases outside the gene matches. Germline CDR1 is ENHRY and CDR2 is SYGVKD.

The genes are TRBV7-9 and TRBJ2-5; the D gene is possibly TRBD2 (5 bases). This CDR3 is 14 amino acids long. Trimming removed 1 base at V and 5 bases at J, with 11 bases between. CDR1 and CDR2 from the germline V gene are SEHNR and FQNEAQ (reference sequence). For the CDR3, the DNA is TGTGCCAGCAGCTTAGGGGGAGTCGCCGAGACCCAGTACTTC. Translating it yields CASSLGGVAETQYF.

This chain links TRBV7-2 with TRBJ2-5; 9 bases fit TRBD1. The CDR3 is 14 residues long. Germline V CDR1 and CDR2: SGHTA, FQGNSA. Trimming took 5 bases from V and 5 from J; bases not matched to a gene: 6. CDR3 bases: TGTGCCAGCAGCGGCAGGACAGGGGAGGAGACCCAGTACTTC. This gives the protein CASSGRTGEETQYF. Together with reference TRBV7-2 and TRBJ2-5, the CDR3 gives the full variable domain: GAGVSQSPSNKVTEKGKDVELRCDPISGHTALYWYRQSLGQGLEFLIYFQGNSAPDKSGLPSDRFSAERTGGSVSTLTIQRTQQEDSAVYLCASSGRTGEETQYFGPGTRLLVL.